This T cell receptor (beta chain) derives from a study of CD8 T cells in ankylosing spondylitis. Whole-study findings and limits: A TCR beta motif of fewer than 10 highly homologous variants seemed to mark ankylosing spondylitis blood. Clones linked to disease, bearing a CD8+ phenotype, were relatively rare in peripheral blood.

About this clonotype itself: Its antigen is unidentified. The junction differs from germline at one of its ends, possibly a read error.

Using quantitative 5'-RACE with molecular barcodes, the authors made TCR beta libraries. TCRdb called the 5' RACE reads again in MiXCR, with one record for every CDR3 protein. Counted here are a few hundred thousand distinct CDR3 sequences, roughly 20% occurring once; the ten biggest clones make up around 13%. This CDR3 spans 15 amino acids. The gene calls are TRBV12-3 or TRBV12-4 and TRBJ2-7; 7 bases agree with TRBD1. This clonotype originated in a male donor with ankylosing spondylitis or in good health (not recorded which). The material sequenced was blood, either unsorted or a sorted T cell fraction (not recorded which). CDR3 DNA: TGTGCCAGCAGCTCCCTGACAGGGACCTCCTACGGGCAGTACTTC. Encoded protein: CASSSLTGTSYGQYF.